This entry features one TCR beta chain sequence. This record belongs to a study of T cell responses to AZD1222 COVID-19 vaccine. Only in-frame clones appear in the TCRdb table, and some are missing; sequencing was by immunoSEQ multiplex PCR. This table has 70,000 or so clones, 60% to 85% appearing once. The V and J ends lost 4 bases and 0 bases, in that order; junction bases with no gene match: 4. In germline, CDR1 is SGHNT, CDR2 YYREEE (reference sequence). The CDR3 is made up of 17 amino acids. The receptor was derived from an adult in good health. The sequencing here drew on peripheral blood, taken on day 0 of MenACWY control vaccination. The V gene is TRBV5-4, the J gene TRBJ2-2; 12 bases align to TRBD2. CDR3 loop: CASSRGLAGPNTGELFF. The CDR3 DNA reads TGTGCCAGCAGCCGAGGACTAGCGGGACCGAACACCGGGGAGCTGTTTTTT.